A single sample gave rise to the 11 T cell receptor beta chains below, sequenced in a study of CD8+ T cells in alopecia areata. Researchers sorted CD4+ cells into CD25+CD127- cells for several patients. cDNA prepared by RNA extraction and subsequent reverse transcription served as the template for sequencing. Repertoires were generated with immunoSEQ multiplex PCR, while TCRdb's copy carries only in-frame clones and drops some. The profile shows about 37,000 clones, around half of them singletons. The source material was CD4+ Tregs sorted from blood. These receptors all stem from a human donor with alopecia areata.

The chain uses TRBV27 and TRBJ2-1; D is uncertain. V lost 7 bases and J lost 1, with 8 bases in between. CDR3 length: 13 amino acids. Germline V gene data show CDR1 as MNHEY and CDR2 as SMNVEV (reference sequence). The CDR3 sequence is CASMGWSYNEQFF. The CDR3 bases are TGTGCCAGCATGGGATGGTCCTACAATGAGCAGTTCTTC.

The chain couples TRBV5-1 to TRBJ2-3, with D unclear. The CDR3 covers 14 residues. Trimming cost V 0 bases and J 2 bases, with 7 bases left between them. Germline CDR1 reads SGHRS; CDR2 reads YFSETQ. CDR3 sequence: CASSLATVTDTQYF. CDR3 in DNA: TGCGCCAGCAGCTTGGCTACGGTCACAGATACGCAGTATTTT.

This chain joins TRBV30 and TRBJ2-1, with D uncertain. Germline V gene data show CDR1 as GTSNPN and CDR2 as SVGIG (reference sequence). Trimming pared 2 bases from V and 0 bases from J, leaving 8 bases between. The CDR3 is 14 amino acids. CDR3 residues: CAWSTFGSYNEQFF. The CDR3 DNA follows: TGTGCCTGGAGTACCTTCGGCTCCTACAATGAGCAGTTCTTC.

This rearrangement joins TRBV14 to TRBJ1-2; D is unresolved. Trimming removed 0 bases at V and 7 bases at J, with 12 bases between. The CDR3 is 14 residues long. The germline V gene encodes CDR1 SGHDN and CDR2 FVKESK. CDR3 nucleotide sequence: TGTGCCAGCAGCCAAGACAATAGGGTGGCTGGCTACACCTTC. Amino acid sequence: CASSQDNRVAGYTF.

The rearrangement uses TRBV5-1 and TRBJ1-1, with 8 bases identical to TRBD1. The CDR3 spans 14 residues. Germline V gene lookup returns CDR1 SGHRS and CDR2 YFSETQ. V was clipped by 2 bases and J by 5 bases; unmatched bases: 5. The CDR3 nucleotides read TGCGCCAGCAGCTTCGTCACAGGGGGAACTGAAGCTTTCTTT. Its translation is CASSFVTGGTEAFF.

This clone occurred once. The chain is built from TRBV6-5 and TRBJ1-2, with unresolved D. Germline CDR1 reads MNHEY; CDR2 reads SVGAGI. V lost 4 bases to trimming and J lost 7 bases, with 7 bases between them. CDR3 length: 11 residues. The CDR3 DNA reads TGTGCCAGCAGTTCCCTAGGTGGCTACACCTTC. This translates into CASSSLGGYTF.

V is TRBV5-1 and J is TRBJ1-2; D is possibly TRBD1 (6 bases). This CDR3 has 15 amino acids. Germline CDR1 is SGHRS and CDR2 is YFSETQ. Trimming left V 0 bases short and J 1 base short, with 10 bases between. The CDR3 protein is CASSLGGGRNYGYTF. The CDR3 region has the DNA TGCGCCAGCAGCTTGGGCGGGGGCCGTAACTATGGCTACACCTTC.

The rearrangement joins TRBV7-2 to TRBJ2-3; D is unclear. This CDR3 region has 15 residues. Germline CDR1 SGHTA, CDR2 FQGNSA. The V end lost 2 bases, the J end lost 2 bases, and 11 bases lay between the germline ends. CDR3 in DNA: TGTGCCAGCAGCTTATTGGCCCTGAACACAGATACGCAGTATTTT. This encodes CASSLLALNTDTQYF. Drawing the rest from reference TRBV7-2 and TRBJ2-3, the complete variable domain is GAGVSQSPSNKVTEKGKDVELRCDPISGHTALYWYRQSLGQGLEFLIYFQGNSAPDKSGLPSDRFSAERTGGSVSTLTIQRTQQEDSAVYLCASSLLALNTDTQYFGPGTRLTVL.

The chain joins TRBV4-1 to TRBJ2-1, with TRBD2 identical over 7 bases. With V trimmed by 2 bases and J by 11 bases, 9 bases remained unmatched. CDR3 size: 14 residues. Germline V lookup: CDR1 MGHRA, CDR2 YSYEKL. The CDR3 DNA sequence: TGCGCCAGCAGCCAACGGTCGGCGGGAGCTAAGCAGTTCTTC. This translates into CASSQRSAGAKQFF.

This rearrangement joins TRBV28 to TRBJ1-2, with D unclear. This CDR3 is built from 12 residues. Trimming shortened V by 6 bases and J by 8 bases, and 13 bases separated the two germline ends. CDR1 and CDR2 (germline): MDHEN, SYDVKM. CDR3 loop: CASSSSFVGYTF. The CDR3 coding sequence is TGTGCCAGCAGCTCTTCCTTTGTCGGCTACACCTTC.

The chain is built from TRBV7-2 and TRBJ2-3; 7 nucleotides line up with TRBD2. The V segment lost 1 base and the J segment 7 bases; nucleotides outside the gene matches: 5. This CDR3 is 14 amino acids long. Germline V gene sequence: CDR1 SGHTA, CDR2 FQGNSA. The CDR3 DNA reads TGTGCCAGCAGCTTAGGCGGGGGTCCTTATACGCAGTATTTT. Protein: CASSLGGGPYTQYF.